A selection of T cell receptor beta chains follows, all from one sample in a study of blood T cell repertoires in COVID-19. Profiling relied on immunoSEQ multiplex PCR, and the TCRdb table lists in-frame clones only, not all of them. Here the sample spans about 68,000 clones, roughly 90% being singletons. The specimen sequenced was peripheral blood. These receptors all stem from a man aged 50 or older with COVID-19, enrolled during active disease. Both conserved end residues are part of each CDR3. The D gene is left open where the match is weak. Size tells how often a clone was seen (once, few, many) or the class of an expanded clone, and some rows leave it out.

TRBD1	TRBJ1-6	TRBV28	NA	TGTGCCAGCGGTCTAGGGGACAGCTCCTATAATTCACCCCTCCACTTT	CASGLGDSSYNSPLHF
NA	TRBJ1-2	TRBV10-3	once	TGTGCCATCAGTGAGTCGGCGGGAGACTATGGCTACACCTTC	CAISESAGDYGYTF
NA	TRBJ1-4	TRBV29-1	NA	TGCAGCGTTAGAGGGGGTAATGAAAAACTGTTTTTT	CSVRGGNEKLFF
NA	TRBJ1-1	TRBV11-2	NA	TGTGCCAGCAGACTACAGGTGAACACTGAAGCTTTCTTT	CASRLQVNTEAFF
NA	TRBJ2-1	TRBV3-1/TRBV3-2	few	TGTGCCAGCAGCCAAGCGAGGTCTAGTTTCTGGGACTTCTCCTACAATGAGCAGTTCTTC	CASSQARSSFWDFSYNEQFF
TRBD1	TRBJ1-1	TRBV5-1	NA	TGCGCCAGCAGCTTGGGGACAGGGGGTTGGGCTTTCTTT	CASSLGTGGWAFF
NA	TRBJ2-6	TRBV30	NA	TGTGCCTGGAGTGTAGGAGGGGCTGGGGCCAACGTCCTGACTTTC	CAWSVGGAGANVLTF
TRBD2	TRBJ2-7	TRBV7-6	few	TGTGCCAGCAGCTTACTAGCGGGCGCTTCCTACGAGCAGTACTTC	CASSLLAGASYEQYF
NA	TRBJ1-1	TRBV5-1	NA	TGCGCCAGCAGCTTCGGCGGGGACACTGAAGCTTTCTTT	CASSFGGDTEAFF
NA	TRBJ1-5	TRBV6-5	NA	TGTGCCAGCACCCCCGAAGGGGTCAATCAGCCCCAGCATTTT	CASTPEGVNQPQHF
TRBD1	TRBJ1-2	TRBV28	NA	TGTGCCAGCCGCACCGGGACAGCCTTCCCACTCTATGGCTACACCTTC	CASRTGTAFPLYGYTF
NA	TRBJ2-3	TRBV7-9	few	TGTGCCAGCAGCTTATCAGGACTAGGGGGAGTAGATACGCAGTATTTT	CASSLSGLGGVDTQYF
TRBD1	TRBJ2-5	TRBV9	NA	TGTGCCAGCAGTCGTACAGGGGGAGAGACCCAGTACTTC	CASSRTGGETQYF
NA	TRBJ2-7	TRBV10-3	NA	TGTGCCATCAGTGAGGGTGATATCAGCTCCTACGAGCAGTACTTC	CAISEGDISSYEQYF
TRBD1	TRBJ1-5	TRBV28	NA	TGTGCCAGCACTGGCGGACAGGGCATGGAGCCCCAGCATTTT	CASTGGQGMEPQHF
TRBD2	TRBJ2-3	TRBV6-6	NA	TGTGCCAGCAGCCATACTAGCGCCCTGATCACAGATACGCAGTATTTT	CASSHTSALITDTQYF
NA	TRBJ2-1	TRBV5-4	NA	TGTGCCAGCAGCTTTAGTGGACTCGGCTCCTACAATGAGCAGTTCTTC	CASSFSGLGSYNEQFF
TRBD2	TRBJ2-5	TRBV7-9	NA	TGTGCCAGCAGCACCGGGAGGGGGTCTCAAGAGACCCAGTACTTC	CASSTGRGSQETQYF
TRBD2	TRBJ2-3	TRBV5-1	NA	TGCGCCAGCAGTCCCGGACTAGCGGGTGGGACAGATACGCAGTATTTT	CASSPGLAGGTDTQYF
NA	TRBJ2-2	TRBV21-1	NA	TGTGCCAGCAGCAAAGTGTTCGGTAAAAAGACTAGCGGGAGGTCGCTGTTTTTT	CASSKVFGKKTSGRSLFF
TRBD2	TRBJ2-1	TRBV14	NA	TGTGCCAGCAGCCAGCTGGGACTAGCGAACAATGAGCAGTTCTTC	CASSQLGLANNEQFF
NA	TRBJ2-5	TRBV27	NA	TGTGCCAGCGAGGCGAGGGGGGGGGCGGGGCCGGAGACCCAGTACTTC	CASEARGGAGPETQYF
NA	TRBJ2-5	TRBV27	NA	TGTGCCAGCAGTTCCGGGGGGACCCAGTACTTC	CASSSGGTQYF
TRBD1	TRBJ2-1	TRBV6-1	NA	TGTGCCAGCAGTGCCCAACCGACAGGGGCAACGTGGGTTGAGCAGTTCTTC	CASSAQPTGATWVEQFF
NA	TRBJ1-3	TRBV30	NA	TGTGCCTGGAGTGTACGGGACACCATATATTTT	CAWSVRDTIYF
NA	TRBJ2-3	TRBV9	NA	TGTGCCTCTCGGGATAGCTCGGGTACGCAGTATTTT	CASRDSSGTQYF
NA	TRBJ2-2	TRBV7-3	NA	TGTGCCAGCAGCCCAGGAAGCGGGGAGCTGTTTTTT	CASSPGSGELFF
TRBD1	TRBJ2-5	TRBV6-6	NA	TGTGCCAGCAGTTTTCTTCGGGGACAGGGGTGGGAGACCCAGTACTTC	CASSFLRGQGWETQYF
NA	TRBJ1-1	TRBV18	NA	TGTGCCAGCTCACCCAACAGGGATTTTGACACTGAAGCTTTCTTT	CASSPNRDFDTEAFF
NA	TRBJ2-7	TRBV11-1	NA	TGTGCCAGCAGCTCGGGACGGGGGAGGCCCTACGAGCAGTACTTC	CASSSGRGRPYEQYF
NA	TRBJ2-7	TRBV7-2	NA	TGTGCCAGCAGCTTAGATGTAGCGGTATTAGCGCAGTACTTC	CASSLDVAVLAQYF
TRBD2	TRBJ2-3	TRBV30	NA	TGTGCCCTTAGCGGGAGCCTCGCAGATACGCAGTATTTT	CALSGSLADTQYF
NA	TRBJ1-2	TRBV4-2	NA	TGTGCCAGCAGCCAAGACATCAGCGCCAGGGGTTTAGGTGGCTACACCTTC	CASSQDISARGLGGYTF
NA	TRBJ1-2	TRBV19	NA	TGTGCCACGCTGGCGGGTGGCTACACCTTC	CATLAGGYTF
NA	TRBJ1-4	TRBV25-1	NA	TGTGCCAGCAGTGAATATAAGGGGAGGCGTGAAAAACTGTTTTTT	CASSEYKGRREKLFF
NA	TRBJ2-1	TRBV13	NA	TGTGCCAGCAGCTTGGACAGCTACAATGAGCAGTTCTTC	CASSLDSYNEQFF
TRBD2	TRBJ2-1	TRBV3-1/TRBV3-2	once	TGTGCCAGCAGCCAAGAGACAGCGGGAGATAATGAGCAGTTCTTC	CASSQETAGDNEQFF
NA	TRBJ2-1	TRBV5-4	NA	TGTGCCAGCAGCTTGGGGCAGGCCTACAATGAGCAGTTCTTC	CASSLGQAYNEQFF